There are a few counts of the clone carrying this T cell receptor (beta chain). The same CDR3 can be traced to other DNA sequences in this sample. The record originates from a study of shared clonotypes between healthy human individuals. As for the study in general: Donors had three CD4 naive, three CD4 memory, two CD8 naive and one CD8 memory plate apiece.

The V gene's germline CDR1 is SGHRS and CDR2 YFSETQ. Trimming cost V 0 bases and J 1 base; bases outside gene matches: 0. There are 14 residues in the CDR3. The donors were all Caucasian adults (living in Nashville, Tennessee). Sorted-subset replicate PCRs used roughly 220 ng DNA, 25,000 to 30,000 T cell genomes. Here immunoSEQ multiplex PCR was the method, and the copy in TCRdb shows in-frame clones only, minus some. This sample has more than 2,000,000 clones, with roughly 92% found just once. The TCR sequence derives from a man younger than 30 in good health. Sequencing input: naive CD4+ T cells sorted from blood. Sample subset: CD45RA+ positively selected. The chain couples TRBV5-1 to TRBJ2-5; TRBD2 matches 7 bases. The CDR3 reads CASSLGTSQETQYF. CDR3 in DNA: TGCGCCAGCAGCTTGGGGACTAGCCAAGAGACCCAGTACTTC.